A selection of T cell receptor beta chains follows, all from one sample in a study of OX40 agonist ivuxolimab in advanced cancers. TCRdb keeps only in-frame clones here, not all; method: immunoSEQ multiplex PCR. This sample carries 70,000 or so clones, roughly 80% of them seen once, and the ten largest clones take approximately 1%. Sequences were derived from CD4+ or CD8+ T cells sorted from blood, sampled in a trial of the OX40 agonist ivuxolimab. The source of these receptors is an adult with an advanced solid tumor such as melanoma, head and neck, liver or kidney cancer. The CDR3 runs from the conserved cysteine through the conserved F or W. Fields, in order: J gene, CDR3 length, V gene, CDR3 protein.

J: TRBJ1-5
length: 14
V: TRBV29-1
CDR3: CSVPGTESNQPQHF

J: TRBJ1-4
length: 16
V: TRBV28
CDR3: CASSPAGPLRSEKLFF

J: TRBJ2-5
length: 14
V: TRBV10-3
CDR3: CAISERQENWDQYF

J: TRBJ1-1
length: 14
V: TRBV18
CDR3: CASSPPQGSTEAFF

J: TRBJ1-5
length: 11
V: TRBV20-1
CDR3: CSARGTGILHF

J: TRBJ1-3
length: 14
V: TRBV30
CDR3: CAWSRDSRGNTIYF

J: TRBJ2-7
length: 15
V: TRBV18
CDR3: CASSPGQVLLYEQYF

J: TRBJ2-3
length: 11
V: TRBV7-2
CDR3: CASSLEDTQYF

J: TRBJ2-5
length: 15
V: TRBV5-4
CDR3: CASSSGGGRGETQYF

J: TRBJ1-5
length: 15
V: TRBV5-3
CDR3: CASSRRGTNSQPQHF

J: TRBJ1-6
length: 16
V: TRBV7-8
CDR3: CASSTPTVTYNSPLHF

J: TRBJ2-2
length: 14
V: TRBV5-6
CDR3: CASSLTEHTGELFF

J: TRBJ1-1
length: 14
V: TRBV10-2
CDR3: CASSESWLATEAFF

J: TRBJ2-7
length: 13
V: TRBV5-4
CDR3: CASMVAGGYEQYF

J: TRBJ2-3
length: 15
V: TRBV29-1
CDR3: CSVQRGGVKTDTQYF

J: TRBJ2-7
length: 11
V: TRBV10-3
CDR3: CAIRQTYEQYF

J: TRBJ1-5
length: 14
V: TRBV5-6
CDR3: CASSWGRSNQPQHF

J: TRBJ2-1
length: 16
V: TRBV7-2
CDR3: CASRPRLGGSYNEQFF

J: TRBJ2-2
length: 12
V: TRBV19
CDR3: CASSILRGRLFF

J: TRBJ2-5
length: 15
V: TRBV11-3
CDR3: CASSSDRGRQETQYF

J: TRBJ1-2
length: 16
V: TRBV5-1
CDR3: CASSLANPGTVDGYTF

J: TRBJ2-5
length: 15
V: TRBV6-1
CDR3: CASSERVAGRETQYF

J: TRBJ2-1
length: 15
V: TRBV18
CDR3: CASSPLAGGPNEQFF

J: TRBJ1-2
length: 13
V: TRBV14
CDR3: CASSTETAYGYTF

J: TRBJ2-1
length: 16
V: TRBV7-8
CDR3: CASSLGAGRSYNEQFF

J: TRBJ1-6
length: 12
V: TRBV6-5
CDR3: CASSYSLSPLHF

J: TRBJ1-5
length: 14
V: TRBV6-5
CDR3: CASREGASNQPQHF

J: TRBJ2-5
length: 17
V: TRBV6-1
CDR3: CASSEADQGALWETQYF

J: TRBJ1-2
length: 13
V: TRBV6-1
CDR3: CASSEETPYGYTF

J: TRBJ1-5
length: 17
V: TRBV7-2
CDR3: CASSRDGLPYSNQPQHF

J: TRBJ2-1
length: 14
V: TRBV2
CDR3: CASNLGVSYNEQFF

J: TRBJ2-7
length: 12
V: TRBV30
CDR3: CAWSALYLEQYF

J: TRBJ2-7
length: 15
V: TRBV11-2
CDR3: CASSSPGTGRFEQYF

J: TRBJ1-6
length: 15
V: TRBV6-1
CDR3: CASSEIDRGLSPLHF

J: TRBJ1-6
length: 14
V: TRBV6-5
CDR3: CASNPRVENSPLHF

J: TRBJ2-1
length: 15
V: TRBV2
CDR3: CASSTPGQTYNEQFF

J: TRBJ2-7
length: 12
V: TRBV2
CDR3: CASRQGGDEQYF

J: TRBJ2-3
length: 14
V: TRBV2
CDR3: CASTAGFDTDTQYF

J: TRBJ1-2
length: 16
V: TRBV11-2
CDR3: CASSLAGTGGAYGYTF

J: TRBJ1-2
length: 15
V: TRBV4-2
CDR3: CASSQSWGGGYGYTF

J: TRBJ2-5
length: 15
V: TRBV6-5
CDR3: CASSLKAGKSETQYF

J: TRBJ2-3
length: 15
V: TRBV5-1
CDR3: CASSLQGSRTDTQYF

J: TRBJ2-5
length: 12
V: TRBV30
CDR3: CACGPLQETQYF

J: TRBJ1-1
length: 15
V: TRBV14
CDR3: CASSQFGQGSTEAFF

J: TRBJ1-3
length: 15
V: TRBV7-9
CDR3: CASSPRGGAGNTIYF

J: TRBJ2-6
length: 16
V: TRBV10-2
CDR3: CASSDAGHSGANVLTF

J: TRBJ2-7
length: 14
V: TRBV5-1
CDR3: CASSLWQVPSEQYF

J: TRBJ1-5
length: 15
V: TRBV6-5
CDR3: CASREGFRRNQPQHF

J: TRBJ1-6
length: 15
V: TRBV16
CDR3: CASSQSRGSGSPLHF

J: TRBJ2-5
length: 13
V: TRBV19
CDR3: CASSILAEETQYF

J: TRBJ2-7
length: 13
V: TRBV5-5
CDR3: CASSGTGDYEQYF

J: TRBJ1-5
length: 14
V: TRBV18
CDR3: CASSPMTGDQPQHF

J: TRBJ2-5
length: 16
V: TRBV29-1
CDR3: CSVQATGGTGGETQYF

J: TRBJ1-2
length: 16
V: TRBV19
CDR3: CASSMDPRGLGYGYTF

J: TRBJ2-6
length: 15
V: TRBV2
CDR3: CASRDTDSGANVLTF

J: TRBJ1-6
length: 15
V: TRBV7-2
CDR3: CASSLGGKTNSPLHF

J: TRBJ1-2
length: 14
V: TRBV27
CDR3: CASRETGTGSGYTF